Listed below are T cell receptor beta chains from one sample, sequenced in a study of blood T cell repertoires in COVID-19. Some clones are missing from TCRdb's copy, which holds only in-frame ones; the method was immunoSEQ multiplex PCR. The table lists 130,000 or so clones, approximately 80% of them singletons, with 9% to 15% in the top ten. Material: peripheral blood. Receptors were obtained from an older woman with acute or convalescent COVID-19. CDR3s include the opening cysteine and the closing phenylalanine or tryptophan. Not all rows give a size; the values are once, few, many and, for expanded clones, a class.

CDR3 protein	clone size	V gene	J gene
CASSLPGPTGELFF	NA	TRBV7-9	TRBJ2-2
CASSVSAGGSNEQFF	NA	TRBV6-5	TRBJ2-1
CASSLTIKPGGRVEGSPLHF	NA	TRBV14	TRBJ1-6
CASSTGGTGELFF	NA	TRBV28	TRBJ2-2
CASGGQGGVAEAFF	NA	TRBV2	TRBJ1-1
CASSLVGGGTDTQYF	NA	TRBV5-1	TRBJ2-3
CASSSPGLNTEAFF	once	TRBV6-6	TRBJ1-1
CASSLNGGAPAEAFF	NA	TRBV27	TRBJ1-1
CASSQESDPNEQFF	NA	TRBV4-1	TRBJ2-1
CASSFLAGAVQETQYF	few	TRBV7-2	TRBJ2-5
CASSLGKLVTNEKLFF	once	TRBV18	TRBJ1-4
CASRSPDRARGNTIYF	NA	TRBV6-6	TRBJ1-3
CASSGEGAQTQYF	NA	TRBV2	TRBJ2-5
CASKDQGQGAGELFF	NA	TRBV19	TRBJ2-2
CAQTGFAGELFF	NA	TRBV11-2	TRBJ2-2